This TCR beta chain was sequenced in a study of cytomegalovirus exposure and HLA in healthy donors. J lost 1 base, V lost 5 bases, and 5 bases had no gene match. Germline CDR1 and CDR2: MNHEY and SVGAGI. CDR3 length equals 15 residues. 60 Vbeta and 13 Jbeta primers were used in PCR. This table comes from immunoSEQ multiplex PCR, and its TCRdb copy is limited to in-frame clones, with some not included. The data contain 89,000 or so clones, around 75% of them singletons. The material sequenced was PBMCs. V is TRBV6-5 and J is TRBJ1-3, with 7 bases that match TRBD1. This receptor was taken from a man younger than 35 in good health and CMV-seropositive. CDR3 region: CASSQGTVSGNTIYF. In DNA, the CDR3 is TGTGCCAGCAGTCAGGGGACAGTTTCTGGAAACACCATATATTTT.